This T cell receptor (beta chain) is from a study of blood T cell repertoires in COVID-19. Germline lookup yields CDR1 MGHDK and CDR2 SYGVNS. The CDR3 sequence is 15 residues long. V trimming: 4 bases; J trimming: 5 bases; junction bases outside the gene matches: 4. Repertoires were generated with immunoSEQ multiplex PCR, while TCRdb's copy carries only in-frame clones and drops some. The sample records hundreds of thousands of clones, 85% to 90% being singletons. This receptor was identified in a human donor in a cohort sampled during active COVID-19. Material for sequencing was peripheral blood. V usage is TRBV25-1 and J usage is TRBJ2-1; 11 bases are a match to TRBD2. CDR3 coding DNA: TGTGCCAGCAGTGTGGGACTAGCGGAGGACAATGAGCAGTTCTTC. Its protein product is CASSVGLAEDNEQFF.